This T cell receptor beta chain emerged from a study of T cells after posttransplantation cyclophosphamide. Study observations and caveats: Later blood repertoires were often dominated by clones from the donor CD8+ memory compartment. TRB overlap between skin or GI tissue T cells and blood was limited. TRB clonality was highly associated with recipient CMV seropositivity and reactivation.

Clones were read by immunoSEQ multiplex PCR, and TCRdb kept only the in-frame ones, dropping some. The data contain 42,000 or so clones, 80% to 95% of them singletons. Cyclophosphamide on days +3 and +4 followed busulfan-fludarabine conditioning and a marrow graft. A remark on this clone: As yet, its antigen is unknown.

The receptor comes from a male patient aged 55 to 69 who received an allogeneic stem cell transplant from a related donor and was CMV-positive. Some of the T cells may derive from the graft donor. This specimen consisted of PBMCs, obtained around 67 days after allogeneic stem cell transplant with posttransplant cyclophosphamide.

DNA of the CDR3: TGTGCCAGCAGTTACTCGATTCGGAGAACGGGAGAGACCCAGTACTTC. This codes for CASSYSIRRTGETQYF. The chain has TRBV6-5 and TRBJ2-5; D remains ambiguous. Trimming took 0 bases from V and 4 from J, leaving 15 bases between them. CDR1 MNHEY and CDR2 SVGAGI come from the germline V gene. CDR3 length equals 16 residues.